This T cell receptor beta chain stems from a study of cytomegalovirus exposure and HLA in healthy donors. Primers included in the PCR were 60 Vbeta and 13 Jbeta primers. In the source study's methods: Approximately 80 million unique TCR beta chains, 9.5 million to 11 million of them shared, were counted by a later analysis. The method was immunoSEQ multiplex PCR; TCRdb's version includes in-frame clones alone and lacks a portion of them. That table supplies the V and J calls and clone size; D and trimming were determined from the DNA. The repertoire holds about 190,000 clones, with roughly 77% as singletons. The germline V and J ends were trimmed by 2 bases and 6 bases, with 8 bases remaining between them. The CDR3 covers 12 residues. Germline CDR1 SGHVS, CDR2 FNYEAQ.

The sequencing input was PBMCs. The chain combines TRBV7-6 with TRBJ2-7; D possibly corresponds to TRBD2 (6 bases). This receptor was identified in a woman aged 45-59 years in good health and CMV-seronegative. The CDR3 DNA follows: TGTGCCAGCAGCTTAATGGGGGGCGAGCAGTACTTC. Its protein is CASSLMGGEQYF.